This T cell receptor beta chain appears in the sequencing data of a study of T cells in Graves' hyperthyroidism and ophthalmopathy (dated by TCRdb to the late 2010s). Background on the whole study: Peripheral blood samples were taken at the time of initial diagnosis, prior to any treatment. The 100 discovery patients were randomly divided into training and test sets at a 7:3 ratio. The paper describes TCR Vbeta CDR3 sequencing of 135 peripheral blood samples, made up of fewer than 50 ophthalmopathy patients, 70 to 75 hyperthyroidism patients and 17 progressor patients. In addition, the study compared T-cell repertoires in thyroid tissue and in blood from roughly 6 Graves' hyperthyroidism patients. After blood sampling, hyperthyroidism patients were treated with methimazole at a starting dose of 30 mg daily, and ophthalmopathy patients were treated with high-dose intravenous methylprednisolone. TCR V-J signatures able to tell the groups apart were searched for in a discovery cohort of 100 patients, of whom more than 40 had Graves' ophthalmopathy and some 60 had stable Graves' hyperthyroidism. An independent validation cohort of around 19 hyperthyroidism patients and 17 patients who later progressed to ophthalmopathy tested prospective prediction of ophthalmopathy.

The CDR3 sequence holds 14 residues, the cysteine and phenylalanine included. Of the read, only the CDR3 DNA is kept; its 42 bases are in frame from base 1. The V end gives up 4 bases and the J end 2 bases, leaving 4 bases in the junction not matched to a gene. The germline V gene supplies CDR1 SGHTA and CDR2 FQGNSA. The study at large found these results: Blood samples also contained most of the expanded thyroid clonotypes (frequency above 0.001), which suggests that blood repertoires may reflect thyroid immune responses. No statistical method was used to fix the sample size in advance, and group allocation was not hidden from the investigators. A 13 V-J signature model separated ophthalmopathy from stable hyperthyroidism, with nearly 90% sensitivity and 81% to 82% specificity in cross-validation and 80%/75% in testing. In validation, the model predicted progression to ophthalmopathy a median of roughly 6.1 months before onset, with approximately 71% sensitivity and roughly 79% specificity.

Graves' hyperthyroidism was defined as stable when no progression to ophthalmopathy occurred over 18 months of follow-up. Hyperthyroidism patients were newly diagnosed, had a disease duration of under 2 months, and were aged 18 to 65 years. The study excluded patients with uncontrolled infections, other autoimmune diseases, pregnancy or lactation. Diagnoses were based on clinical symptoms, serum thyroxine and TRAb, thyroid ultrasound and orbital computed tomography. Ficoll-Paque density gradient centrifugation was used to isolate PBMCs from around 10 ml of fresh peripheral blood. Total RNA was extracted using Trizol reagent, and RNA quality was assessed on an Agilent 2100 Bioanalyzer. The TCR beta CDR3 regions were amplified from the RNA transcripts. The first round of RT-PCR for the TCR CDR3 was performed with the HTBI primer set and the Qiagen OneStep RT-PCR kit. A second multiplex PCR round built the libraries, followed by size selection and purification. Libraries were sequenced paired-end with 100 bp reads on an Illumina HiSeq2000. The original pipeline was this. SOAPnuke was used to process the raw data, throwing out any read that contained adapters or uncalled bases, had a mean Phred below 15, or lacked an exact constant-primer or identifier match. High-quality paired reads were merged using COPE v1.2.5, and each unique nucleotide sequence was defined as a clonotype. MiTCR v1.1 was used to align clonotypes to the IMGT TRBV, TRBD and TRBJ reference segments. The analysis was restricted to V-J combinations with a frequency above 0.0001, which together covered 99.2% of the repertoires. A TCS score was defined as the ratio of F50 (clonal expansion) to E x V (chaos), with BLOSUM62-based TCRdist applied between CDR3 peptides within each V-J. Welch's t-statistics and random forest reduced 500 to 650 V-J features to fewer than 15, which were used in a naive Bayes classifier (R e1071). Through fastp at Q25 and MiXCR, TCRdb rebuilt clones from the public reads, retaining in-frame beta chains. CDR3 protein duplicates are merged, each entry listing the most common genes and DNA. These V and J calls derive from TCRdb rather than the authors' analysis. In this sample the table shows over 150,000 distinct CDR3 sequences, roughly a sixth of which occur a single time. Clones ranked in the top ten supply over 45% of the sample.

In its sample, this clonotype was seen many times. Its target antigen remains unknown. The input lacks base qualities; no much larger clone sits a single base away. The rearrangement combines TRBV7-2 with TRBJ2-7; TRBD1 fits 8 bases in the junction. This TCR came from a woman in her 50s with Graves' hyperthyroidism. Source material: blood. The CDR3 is CASSSQGGAYEQYF. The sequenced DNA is TGTGCCAGCAGCTCACAGGGGGGAGCCTACGAGCAGTACTTC.